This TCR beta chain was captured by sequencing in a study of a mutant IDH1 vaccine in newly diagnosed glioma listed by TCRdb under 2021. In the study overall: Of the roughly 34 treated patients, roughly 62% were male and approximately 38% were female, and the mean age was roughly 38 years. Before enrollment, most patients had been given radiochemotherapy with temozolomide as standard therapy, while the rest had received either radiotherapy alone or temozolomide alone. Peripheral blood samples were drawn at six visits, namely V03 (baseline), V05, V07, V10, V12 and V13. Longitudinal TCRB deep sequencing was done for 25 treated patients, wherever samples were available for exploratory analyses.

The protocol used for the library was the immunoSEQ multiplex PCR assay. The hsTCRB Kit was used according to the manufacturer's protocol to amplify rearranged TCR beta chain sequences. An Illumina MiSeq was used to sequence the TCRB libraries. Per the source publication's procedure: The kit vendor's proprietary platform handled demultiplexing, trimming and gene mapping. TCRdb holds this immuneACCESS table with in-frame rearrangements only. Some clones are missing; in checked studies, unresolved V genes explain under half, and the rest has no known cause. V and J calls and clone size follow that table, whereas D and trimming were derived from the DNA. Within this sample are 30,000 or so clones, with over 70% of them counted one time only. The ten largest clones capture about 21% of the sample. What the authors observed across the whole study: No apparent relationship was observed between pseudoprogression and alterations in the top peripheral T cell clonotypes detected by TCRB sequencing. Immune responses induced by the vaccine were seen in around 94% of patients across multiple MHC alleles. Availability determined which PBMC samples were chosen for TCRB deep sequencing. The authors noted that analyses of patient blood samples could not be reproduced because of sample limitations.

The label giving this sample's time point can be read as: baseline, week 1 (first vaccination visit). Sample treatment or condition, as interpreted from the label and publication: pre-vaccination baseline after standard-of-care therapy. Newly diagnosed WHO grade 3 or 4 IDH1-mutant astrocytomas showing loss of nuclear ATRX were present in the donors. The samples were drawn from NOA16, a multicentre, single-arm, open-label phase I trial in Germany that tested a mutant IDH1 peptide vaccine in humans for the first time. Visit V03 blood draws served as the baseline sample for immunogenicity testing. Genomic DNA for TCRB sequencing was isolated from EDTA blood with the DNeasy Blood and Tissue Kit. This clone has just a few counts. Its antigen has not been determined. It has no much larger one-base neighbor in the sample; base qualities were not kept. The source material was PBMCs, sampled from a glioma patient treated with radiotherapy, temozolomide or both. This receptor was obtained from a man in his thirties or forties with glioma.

The CDR3 reads CASSATADEAFF. The DNA is as follows: TGTGCCAGCAGTGCGACCGCAGATGAAGCTTTCTTT. The sequence is built from TRBV6-6 and TRBJ1-1; confidence is insufficient to name the D gene. Trimming costs V 5 bases and J 7 bases, and their ends lie 11 bases apart. Spanning cysteine to phenylalanine, the CDR3 consists of 12 amino acids. CDR3 DNA only is kept here, 36 bases in frame from base 1. CDR1 and CDR2 (MNHNY, SVGAGI) derive from the germline V gene (reference sequence).